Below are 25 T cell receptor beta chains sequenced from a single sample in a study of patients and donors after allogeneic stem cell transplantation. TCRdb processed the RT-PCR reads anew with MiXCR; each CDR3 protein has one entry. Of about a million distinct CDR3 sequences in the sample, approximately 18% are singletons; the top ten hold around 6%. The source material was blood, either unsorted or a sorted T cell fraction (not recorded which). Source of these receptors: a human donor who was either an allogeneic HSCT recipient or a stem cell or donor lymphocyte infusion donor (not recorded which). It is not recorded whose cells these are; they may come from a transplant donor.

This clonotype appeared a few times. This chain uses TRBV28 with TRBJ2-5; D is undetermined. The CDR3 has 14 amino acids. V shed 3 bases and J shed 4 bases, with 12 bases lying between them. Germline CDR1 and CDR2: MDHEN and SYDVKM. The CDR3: CASSFPVARETQYF. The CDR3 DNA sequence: TGTGCCAGCAGTTTTCCCGTAGCAAGAGAGACCCAGTACTTC.

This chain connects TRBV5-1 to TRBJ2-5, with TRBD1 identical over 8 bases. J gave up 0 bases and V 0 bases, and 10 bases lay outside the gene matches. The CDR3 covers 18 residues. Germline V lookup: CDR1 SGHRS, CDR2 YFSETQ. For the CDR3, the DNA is TGCGCCAGCAGCTTGGGAACCCGGGACAGGCCTTACCAAGAGACCCAGTACTTC. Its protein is CASSLGTRDRPYQETQYF.

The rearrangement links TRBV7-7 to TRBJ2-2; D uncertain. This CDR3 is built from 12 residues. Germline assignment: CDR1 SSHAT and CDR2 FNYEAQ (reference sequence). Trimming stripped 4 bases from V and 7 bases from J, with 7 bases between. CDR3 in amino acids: CASSSDLGELFF. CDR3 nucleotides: TGTGCCAGCAGCTCCGACCTCGGGGAGCTGTTTTTT. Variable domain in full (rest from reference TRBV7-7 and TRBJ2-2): GAGVSQSPRYKVTKRGQDVTLRCDPISSHATLYWYQQALGQGPEFLTYFNYEAQPDKSGLPSDRFSAERPEGSISTLTIQRTEQRDSAMYRCASSSDLGELFFGEGSRLTVL.

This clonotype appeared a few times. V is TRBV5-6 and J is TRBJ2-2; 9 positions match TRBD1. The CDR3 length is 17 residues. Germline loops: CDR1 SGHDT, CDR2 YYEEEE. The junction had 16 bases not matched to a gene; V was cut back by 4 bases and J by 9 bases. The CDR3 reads CASSGMLRDREGRELFF. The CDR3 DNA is TGTGCCAGCAGCGGGATGCTCCGGGACAGGGAAGGTCGGGAGCTGTTTTTT.

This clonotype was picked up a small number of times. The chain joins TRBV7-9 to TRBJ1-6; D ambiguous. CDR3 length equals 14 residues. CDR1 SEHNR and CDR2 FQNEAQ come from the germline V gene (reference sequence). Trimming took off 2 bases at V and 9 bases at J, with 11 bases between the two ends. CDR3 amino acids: CASSLTGSGSPLHF. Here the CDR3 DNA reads TGTGCCAGCAGCTTAACTGGGTCGGGTTCACCCCTCCACTTT.

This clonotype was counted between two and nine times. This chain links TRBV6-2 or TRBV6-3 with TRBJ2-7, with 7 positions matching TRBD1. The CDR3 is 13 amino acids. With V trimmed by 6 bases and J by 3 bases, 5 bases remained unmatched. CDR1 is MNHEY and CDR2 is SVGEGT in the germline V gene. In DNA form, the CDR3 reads TGTGCCAGCAGACGAGGGACAGACTACGAGCAGTACTTC. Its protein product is CASRRGTDYEQYF.

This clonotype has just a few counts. Here the CDR3 DNA reads TGCAGTGCTAGACCTACCCAGGGCCGCTACACTGAAGCTTTCTTT. As protein: CSARPTQGRYTEAFF. This chain links TRBV20-1 with TRBJ1-1; TRBD1 is a possible D gene (5 bases). This CDR3 is 15 amino acids long. The V end lost 2 bases, the J end lost 3 bases, and 16 bases lay between the germline ends. CDR1 and CDR2 (germline): DFQATT, SNEGSKA (reference sequence).

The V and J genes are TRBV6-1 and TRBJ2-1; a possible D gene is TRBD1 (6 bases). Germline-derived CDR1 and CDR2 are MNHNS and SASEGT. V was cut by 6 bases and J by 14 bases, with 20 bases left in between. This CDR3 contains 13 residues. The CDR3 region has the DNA TGTGCCAGCAGAAGTCCGGGACACCAACGGGAGTTCTTC. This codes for CASRSPGHQREFF.

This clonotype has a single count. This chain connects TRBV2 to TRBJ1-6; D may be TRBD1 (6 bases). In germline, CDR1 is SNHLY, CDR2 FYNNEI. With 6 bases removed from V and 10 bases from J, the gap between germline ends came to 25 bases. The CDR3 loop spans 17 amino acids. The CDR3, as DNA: TGTGCCAGCAGATCCGATGAAGGGGGAGGGCCGGGATCACCCCTCCACTTT. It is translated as CASRSDEGGGPGSPLHF.

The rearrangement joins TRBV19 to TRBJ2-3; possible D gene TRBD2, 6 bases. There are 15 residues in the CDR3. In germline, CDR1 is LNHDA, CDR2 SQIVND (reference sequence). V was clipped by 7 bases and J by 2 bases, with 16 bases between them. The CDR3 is CASTLGLTNTDTQYF. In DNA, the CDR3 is TGTGCCAGTACCCTGGGACTGACAAACACAGATACGCAGTATTTT.

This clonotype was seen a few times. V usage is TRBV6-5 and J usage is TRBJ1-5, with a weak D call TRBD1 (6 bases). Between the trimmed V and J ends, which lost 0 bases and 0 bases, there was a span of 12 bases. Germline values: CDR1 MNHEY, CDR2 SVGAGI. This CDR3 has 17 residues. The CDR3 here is CASSYSRTANSNQPQHF. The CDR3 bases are TGTGCCAGCAGTTACTCAAGGACAGCAAATAGCAATCAGCCCCAGCATTTT.

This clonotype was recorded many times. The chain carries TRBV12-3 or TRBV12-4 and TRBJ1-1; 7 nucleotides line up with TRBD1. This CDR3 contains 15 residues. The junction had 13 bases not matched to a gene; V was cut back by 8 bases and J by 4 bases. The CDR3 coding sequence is TGTGCCAGCGGAGGAAACCACAGGGGTGGCACTGAAGCTTTCTTT. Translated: CASGGNHRGGTEAFF.

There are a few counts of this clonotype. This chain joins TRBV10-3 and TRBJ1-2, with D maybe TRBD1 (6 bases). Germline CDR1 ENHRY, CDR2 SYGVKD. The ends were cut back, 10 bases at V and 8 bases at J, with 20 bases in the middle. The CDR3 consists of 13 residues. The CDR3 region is CATGGAWGYGYTF. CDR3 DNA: TGTGCCACGGGGGGGGCTTGGGGATACGGCTACACCTTC.

This CDR3 is CATSSGAPKGTEAFF. The DNA of the CDR3 is TGTGCCACCAGCAGCGGGGCACCAAAGGGCACTGAAGCTTTCTTT. The chain recombines TRBV15 with TRBJ1-1, with D tentatively TRBD1 (5 bases). The germline V and J ends were trimmed by 3 bases and 4 bases, with 15 bases remaining between them. CDR1 and CDR2 (germline): LNHNV, YYDKDF (reference sequence). This CDR3 has 15 amino acids.

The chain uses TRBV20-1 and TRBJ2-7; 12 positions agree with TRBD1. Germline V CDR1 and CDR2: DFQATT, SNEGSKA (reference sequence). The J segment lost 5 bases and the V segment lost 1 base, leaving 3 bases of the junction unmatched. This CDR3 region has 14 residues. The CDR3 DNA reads TGCAGTGCTAGAGTTTGGGACAGGGGGCACGAGCAGTACTTC. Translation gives CSARVWDRGHEQYF.

The CDR3 spells CATSREVHRGYEQYF. CDR3 sequence (DNA): TGTGCCACCAGCAGAGAAGTTCACCGGGGCTACGAGCAGTACTTC. The chain recombines TRBV15 with TRBJ2-7, with D tentatively TRBD2 (5 bases). Germline V lookup: CDR1 LNHNV, CDR2 YYDKDF (reference sequence). V gave up 0 bases and J gave up 3 bases, with 12 bases separating them. The CDR3 length is 15 residues.

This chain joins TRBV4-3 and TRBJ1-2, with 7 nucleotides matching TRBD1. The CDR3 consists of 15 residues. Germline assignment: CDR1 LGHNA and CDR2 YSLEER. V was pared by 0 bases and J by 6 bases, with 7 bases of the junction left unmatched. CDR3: CASSQEFSGGHGYTF. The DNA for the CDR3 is TGCGCCAGCAGCCAAGAGTTTTCAGGGGGACATGGCTACACCTTC.

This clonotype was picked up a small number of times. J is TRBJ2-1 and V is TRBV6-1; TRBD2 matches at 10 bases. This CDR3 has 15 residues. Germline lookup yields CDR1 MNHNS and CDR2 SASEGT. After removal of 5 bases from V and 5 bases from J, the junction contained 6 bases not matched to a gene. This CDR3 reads CASSLRLAGNNEQFF. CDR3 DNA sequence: TGTGCCAGCAGTCTCAGACTAGCGGGCAACAATGAGCAGTTCTTC.

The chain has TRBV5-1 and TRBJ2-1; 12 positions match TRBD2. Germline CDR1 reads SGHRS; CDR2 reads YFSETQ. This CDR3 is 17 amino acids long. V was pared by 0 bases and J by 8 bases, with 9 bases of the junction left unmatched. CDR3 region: CASSLAGSSGGEYEQFF. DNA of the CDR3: TGCGCCAGCAGCTTGGCTGGGTCTAGCGGGGGGGAATATGAGCAGTTCTTC.

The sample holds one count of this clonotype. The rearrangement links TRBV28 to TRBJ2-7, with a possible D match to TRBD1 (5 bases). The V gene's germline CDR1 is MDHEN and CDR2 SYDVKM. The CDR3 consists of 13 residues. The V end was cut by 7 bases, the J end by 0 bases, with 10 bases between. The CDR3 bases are TGTGCCAGCAACCCAGGGATCTCCTACGAGCAGTACTTC. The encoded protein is CASNPGISYEQYF.

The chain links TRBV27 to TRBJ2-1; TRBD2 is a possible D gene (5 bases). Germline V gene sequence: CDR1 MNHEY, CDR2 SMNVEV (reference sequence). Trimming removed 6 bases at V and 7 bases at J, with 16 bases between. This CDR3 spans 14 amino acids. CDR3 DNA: TGTGCCAGCAGCCCACCGGTTCCGGGGAATGAGCAGTTCTTC. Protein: CASSPPVPGNEQFF.

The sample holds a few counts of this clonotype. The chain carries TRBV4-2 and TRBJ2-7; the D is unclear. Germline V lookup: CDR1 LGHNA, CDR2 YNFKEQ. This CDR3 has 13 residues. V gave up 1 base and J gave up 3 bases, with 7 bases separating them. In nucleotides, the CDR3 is TGTGCCAGCAGCCAAGCCTCCGTCTACGAGCAGTACTTC. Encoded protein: CASSQASVYEQYF.

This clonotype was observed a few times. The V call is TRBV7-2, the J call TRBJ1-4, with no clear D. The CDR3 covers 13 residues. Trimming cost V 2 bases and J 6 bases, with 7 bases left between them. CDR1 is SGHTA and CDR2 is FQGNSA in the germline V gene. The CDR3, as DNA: TGTGCCAGCAGCTTAAACGCCTATGAAAAACTGTTTTTT. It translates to CASSLNAYEKLFF.

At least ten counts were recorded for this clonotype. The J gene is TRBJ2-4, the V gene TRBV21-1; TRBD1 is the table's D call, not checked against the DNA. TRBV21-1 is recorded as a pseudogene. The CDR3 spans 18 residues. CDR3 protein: CASSNEDDREGGKNIQYF. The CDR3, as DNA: TGTGCCAGCAGCAATGAAGATGACAGGGAAGGGGGCAAAAACATTCAGTACTTC.

Here the CDR3 reads CSARVGTGAGAFF. In nucleotides, the CDR3 is TGCAGTGCTAGAGTAGGGACAGGGGCGGGAGCTTTCTTT. The chain has TRBV20-1 and TRBJ1-1; 10 bases line up with TRBD1. The CDR3 consists of 13 residues. Germline values: CDR1 DFQATT, CDR2 SNEGSKA (reference sequence). V shed 1 base and J 10 bases; nucleotides not matched to a gene: 6.